Each of the 8 T cell receptor beta chains below was sequenced from the same sample in a study of cytomegalovirus exposure and HLA in healthy donors. The PCR was carried out with 60 Vbeta primers and 13 Jbeta primers. This table comes from immunoSEQ multiplex PCR, and its TCRdb copy is limited to in-frame clones, with some not included. The sample has over 110,000 clones, 82% seen once. Sequenced: PBMCs. The receptors derive from a male donor in good health and CMV-seronegative.

The J gene is TRBJ1-1, the V gene TRBV19; D is unclear. This CDR3 is 13 amino acids long. Germline lookup yields CDR1 LNHDA and CDR2 SQIVND (reference sequence). With 5 bases removed from V and 1 base from J, the gap between germline ends came to 8 bases. The CDR3 loop reads CASSSQANTEAFF. CDR3 nucleotides: TGTGCCAGTAGTTCGCAGGCGAACACTGAAGCTTTCTTT.

Points on this clone: The junction and the germline gene differ at one end; a read error may be behind it. The chain carries TRBV5-1 and TRBJ2-1, with D hard to call. This CDR3 spans 12 amino acids. The germline V gene has CDR1 SGHRS and CDR2 YFSETQ. CDR3 nucleotide sequence: TGCGCCAGCAGCTTTCCTAGTAATGAGCAGCTCTTC. It encodes CASSFPSNEQLF.

This chain joins TRBV2 and TRBJ1-2; D may be TRBD1 (5 bases). The CDR3 has 13 residues. The germline V gene encodes CDR1 SNHLY and CDR2 FYNNEI. Between the trimmed V and J ends, which lost 4 bases and 5 bases, there was a span of 11 bases. CDR3 sequence reads: CASSVWGGYGYTF. The CDR3, as DNA: TGTGCCAGCAGTGTTTGGGGGGGTTATGGCTACACCTTC.

The chain links TRBV27 to TRBJ2-2; perhaps TRBD1 as D (6 bases). V shed 6 bases and J shed 3 bases, with 11 bases lying between them. Germline V gene lookup returns CDR1 MNHEY and CDR2 SMNVEV (reference sequence). There are 14 residues in the CDR3. The CDR3 DNA is TGTGCCAGCAGCTACGGACAGTACACCGGGGAGCTGTTTTTT. Its protein product is CASSYGQYTGELFF.

The chain carries TRBV19 and TRBJ1-5; tentatively, D is TRBD1 (5 bases). The CDR3 totals 17 residues. CDR1 LNHDA and CDR2 SQIVND come from the germline V gene (reference sequence). Trimming cost V 4 bases and J 0 bases, with 16 bases left between them. The CDR3: CASSTSGGIYSNQPQHF. DNA of the CDR3: TGTGCCAGTAGTACCTCGGGGGGGATATATAGCAATCAGCCCCAGCATTTT.

The V call is TRBV4-1, the J call TRBJ1-6; no clear D. This CDR3 region has 15 residues. CDR1 is MGHRA and CDR2 is YSYEKL in the germline V gene. V was pared by 5 bases and J by 9 bases, with 17 bases between. The CDR3, as DNA: TGCGCCAGCAGCTCCCGTGAGGGAGCAGGTTCACCCCTCCACTTT. Protein sequence: CASSSREGAGSPLHF.

V and J are TRBV4-1 and TRBJ2-1, with D possibly TRBD2 on 5 matching bases. V was pared by 3 bases and J by 6 bases, with 9 bases between. The CDR3 sequence is 13 residues long. Per the germline V gene, CDR1 is MGHRA and CDR2 is YSYEKL. The CDR3 is CASSQSLVNEQFF. The CDR3 DNA follows: TGCGCCAGCAGCCAGTCACTAGTCAATGAGCAGTTCTTC.

The chain recombines TRBV7-8 with TRBJ2-7, with a weak D call TRBD1 (6 bases). CDR3 length: 13 residues. The germline V and J ends were trimmed by 5 bases and 1 base, with 9 bases remaining between them. Germline assignment: CDR1 SGHVS and CDR2 FQNEAQ. CDR3 amino acids: CASSTGQSYEQYF. CDR3 sequence (DNA): TGTGCCAGCAGCACCGGACAGTCCTACGAGCAGTACTTC.